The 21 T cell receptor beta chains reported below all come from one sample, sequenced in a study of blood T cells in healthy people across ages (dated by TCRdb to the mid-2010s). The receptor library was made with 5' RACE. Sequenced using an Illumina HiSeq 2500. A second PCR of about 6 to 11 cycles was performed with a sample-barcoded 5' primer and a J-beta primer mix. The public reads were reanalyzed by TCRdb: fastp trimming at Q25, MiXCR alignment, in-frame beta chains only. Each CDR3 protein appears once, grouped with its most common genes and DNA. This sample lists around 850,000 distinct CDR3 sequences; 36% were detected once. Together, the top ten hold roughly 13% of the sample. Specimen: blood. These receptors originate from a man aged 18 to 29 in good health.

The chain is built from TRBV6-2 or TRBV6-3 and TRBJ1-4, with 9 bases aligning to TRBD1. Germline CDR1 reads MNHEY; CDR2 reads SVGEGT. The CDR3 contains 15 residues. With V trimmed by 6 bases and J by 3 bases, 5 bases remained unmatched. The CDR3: CASSFDRGSNEKLFF. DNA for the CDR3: TGTGCCAGCAGCTTTGACAGGGGGTCTAATGAAAAACTGTTTTTT.

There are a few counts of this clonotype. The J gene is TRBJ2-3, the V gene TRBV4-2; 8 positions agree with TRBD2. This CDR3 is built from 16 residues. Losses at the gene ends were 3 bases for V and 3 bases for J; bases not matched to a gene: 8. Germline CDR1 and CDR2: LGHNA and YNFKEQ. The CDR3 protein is CASSHSSGGPTDTQYF. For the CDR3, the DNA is TGTGCCAGCAGCCACAGCAGCGGGGGCCCAACAGATACGCAGTATTTT.

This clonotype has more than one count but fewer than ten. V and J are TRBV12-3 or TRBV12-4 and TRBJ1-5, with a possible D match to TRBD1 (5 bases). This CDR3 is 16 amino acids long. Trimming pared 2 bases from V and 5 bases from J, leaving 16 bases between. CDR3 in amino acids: CASSLRGPPGDQPQHF. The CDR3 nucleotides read TGTGCCAGCAGTTTACGAGGGCCCCCGGGGGATCAGCCCCAGCATTTT.

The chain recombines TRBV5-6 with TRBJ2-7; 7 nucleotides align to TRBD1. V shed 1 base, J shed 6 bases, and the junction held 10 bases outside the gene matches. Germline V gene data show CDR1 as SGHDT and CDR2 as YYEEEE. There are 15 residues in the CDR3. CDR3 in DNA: TGTGCCAGCAGCTTGAAACCGGGACAGACGTCCGAGCAGTACTTC. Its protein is CASSLKPGQTSEQYF.

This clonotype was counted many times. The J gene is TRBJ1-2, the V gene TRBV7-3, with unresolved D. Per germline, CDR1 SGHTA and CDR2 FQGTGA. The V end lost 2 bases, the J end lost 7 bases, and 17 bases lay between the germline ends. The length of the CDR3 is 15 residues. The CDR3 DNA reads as TGTGCCAGCAGCTTATTCGTTGGCGTAGAGGTTGGCTACACCTTC. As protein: CASSLFVGVEVGYTF.

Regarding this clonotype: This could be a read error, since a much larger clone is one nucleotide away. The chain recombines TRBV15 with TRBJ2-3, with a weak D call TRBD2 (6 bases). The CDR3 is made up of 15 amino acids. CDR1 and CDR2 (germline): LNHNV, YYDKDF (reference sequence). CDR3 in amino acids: CATCSVASVGDTQYF. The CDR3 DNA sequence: TGTGCCACCTGCAGTGTGGCTAGCGTTGGAGATACGCAGTATTTT.

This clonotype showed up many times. CDR3 coding DNA: TGTGCCAGCAGCGTAGTGGCAGGGGCCACAGATACGCAGTATTTT. It encodes CASSVVAGATDTQYF. The gene calls are TRBV9 and TRBJ2-3, with D possibly matching TRBD1 (6 bases). The germline V gene encodes CDR1 SGDLS and CDR2 YYNGEE. This CDR3 spans 15 amino acids. V lost 0 bases to trimming and J lost 2 bases, with 10 bases between them.

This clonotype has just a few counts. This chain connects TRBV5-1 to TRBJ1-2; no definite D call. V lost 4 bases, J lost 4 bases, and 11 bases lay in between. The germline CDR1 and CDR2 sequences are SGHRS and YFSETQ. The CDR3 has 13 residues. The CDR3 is CASSQTAPYGYTF. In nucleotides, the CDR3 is TGCGCCAGCAGCCAAACAGCCCCCTATGGCTACACCTTC.

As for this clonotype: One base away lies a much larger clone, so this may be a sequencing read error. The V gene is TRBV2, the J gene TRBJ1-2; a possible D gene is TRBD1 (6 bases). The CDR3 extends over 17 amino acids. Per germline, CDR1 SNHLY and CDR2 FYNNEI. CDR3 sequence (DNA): TGTGCCGGCAGTGAAGCGCGGCCGGAGGCAGGGGCCTATGGCTACACCTTC. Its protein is CAGSEARPEAGAYGYTF.

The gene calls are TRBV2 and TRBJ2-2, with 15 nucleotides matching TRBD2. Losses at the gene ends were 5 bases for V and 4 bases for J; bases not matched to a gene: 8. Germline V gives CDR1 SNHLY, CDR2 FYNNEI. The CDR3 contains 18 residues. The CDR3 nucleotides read TGTGCCAGCAGTCTACGGACTAGCGGGGGGGCAGGCACCGGGGAGCTGTTTTTT. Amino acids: CASSLRTSGGAGTGELFF.

Written as DNA, the CDR3 is TGTGCCAGCAGCTCGTCAGGGACTTCTGGGGCCAACGTCCTGACTTTC. Encoded protein: CASSSSGTSGANVLTF. The chain carries TRBV7-6 and TRBJ2-6, with D possibly TRBD2 on 6 matching bases. Germline V gene lookup returns CDR1 SGHVS and CDR2 FNYEAQ. V was pared by 4 bases and J by 1 base, with 11 bases between. The CDR3 has 16 residues.

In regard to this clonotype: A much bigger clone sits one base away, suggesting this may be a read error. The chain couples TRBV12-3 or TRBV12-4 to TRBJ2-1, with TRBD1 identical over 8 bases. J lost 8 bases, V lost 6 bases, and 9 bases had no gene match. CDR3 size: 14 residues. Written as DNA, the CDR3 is TGTGCCAGCAGGTCGACAGGGGATGACGATGAGCAGTTCTTC. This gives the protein CASRSTGDDDEQFF.

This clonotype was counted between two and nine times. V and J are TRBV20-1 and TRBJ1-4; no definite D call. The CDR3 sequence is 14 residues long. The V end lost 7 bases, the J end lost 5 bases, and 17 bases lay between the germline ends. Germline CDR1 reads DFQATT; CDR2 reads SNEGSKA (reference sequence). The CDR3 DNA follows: TGCAGTGTTCGGGCCGGTGGAGGAAATGAAAAACTGTTTTTT. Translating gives CSVRAGGGNEKLFF.

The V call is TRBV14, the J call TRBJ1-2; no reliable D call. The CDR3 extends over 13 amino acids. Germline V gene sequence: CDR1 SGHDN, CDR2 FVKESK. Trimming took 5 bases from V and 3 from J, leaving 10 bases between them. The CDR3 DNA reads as TGTGCCAGCAGCTCGCGACGGGACTATGGCTACACCTTC. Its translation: CASSSRRDYGYTF.

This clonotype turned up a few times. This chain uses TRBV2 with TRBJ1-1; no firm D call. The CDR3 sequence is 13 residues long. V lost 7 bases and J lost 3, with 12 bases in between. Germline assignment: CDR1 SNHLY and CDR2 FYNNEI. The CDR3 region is CASTERGDTEAFF. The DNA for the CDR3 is TGTGCCAGCACCGAACGGGGAGACACTGAAGCTTTCTTT.

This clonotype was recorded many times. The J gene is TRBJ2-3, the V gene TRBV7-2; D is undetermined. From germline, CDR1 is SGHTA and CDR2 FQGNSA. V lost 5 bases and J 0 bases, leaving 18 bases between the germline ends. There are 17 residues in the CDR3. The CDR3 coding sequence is TGTGCCAGCAGCCTAACCACGATAGAAACTAGCACAGATACGCAGTATTTT. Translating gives CASSLTTIETSTDTQYF. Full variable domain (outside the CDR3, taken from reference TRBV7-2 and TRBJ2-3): GAGVSQSPSNKVTEKGKDVELRCDPISGHTALYWYRQSLGQGLEFLIYFQGNSAPDKSGLPSDRFSAERTGGSVSTLTIQRTQQEDSAVYLCASSLTTIETSTDTQYFGPGTRLTVL.

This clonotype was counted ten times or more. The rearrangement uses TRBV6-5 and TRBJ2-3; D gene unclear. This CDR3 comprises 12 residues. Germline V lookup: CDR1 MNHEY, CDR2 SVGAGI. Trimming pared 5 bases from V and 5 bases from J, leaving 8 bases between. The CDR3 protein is CASSSDGDTQYF. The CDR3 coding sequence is TGTGCCAGCAGTAGCGACGGAGATACGCAGTATTTT.

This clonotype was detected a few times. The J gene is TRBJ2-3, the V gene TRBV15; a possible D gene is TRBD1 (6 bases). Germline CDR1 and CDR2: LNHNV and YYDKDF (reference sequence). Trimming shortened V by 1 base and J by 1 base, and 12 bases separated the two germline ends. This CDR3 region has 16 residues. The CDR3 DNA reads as TGTGCCACCAGCAGAGCCCCAGCAGGGGGCACAGATACGCAGTATTTT. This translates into CATSRAPAGGTDTQYF.

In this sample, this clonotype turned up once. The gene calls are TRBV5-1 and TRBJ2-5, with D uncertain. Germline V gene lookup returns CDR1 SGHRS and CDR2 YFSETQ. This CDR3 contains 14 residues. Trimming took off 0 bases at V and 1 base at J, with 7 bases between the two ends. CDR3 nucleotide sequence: TGCGCCAGCAGCTTGGAGTCCACCCAAGAGACCCAGTACTTC. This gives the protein CASSLESTQETQYF.

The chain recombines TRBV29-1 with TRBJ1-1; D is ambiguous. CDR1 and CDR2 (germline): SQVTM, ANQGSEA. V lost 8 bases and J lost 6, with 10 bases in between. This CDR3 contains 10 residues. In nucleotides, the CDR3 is TGCAGCTGCCGTGACCCTGAAGCTTTCTTT. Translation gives CSCRDPEAFF.

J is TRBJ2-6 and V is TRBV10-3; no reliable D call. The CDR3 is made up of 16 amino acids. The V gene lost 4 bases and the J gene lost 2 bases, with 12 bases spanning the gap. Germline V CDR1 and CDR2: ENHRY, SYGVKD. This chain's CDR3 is CAISGRKGTGANVLTF. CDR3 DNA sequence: TGTGCCATCAGTGGGCGAAAAGGGACTGGGGCCAACGTCCTGACTTTC.